Listed below are T cell receptor beta chains from one sample, sequenced in a study of blood T cell repertoires in COVID-19. Method: immunoSEQ multiplex PCR; TCRdb's copy keeps in-frame clones and lacks some. The sample holds over 200,000 clones; about nine tenths are singletons and the top ten take 4% to 5.5%. Sequenced material: peripheral blood. These receptors were collected from a woman aged 40 to 49 with acute or convalescent COVID-19. Each CDR3 is given with its conserved first and last residue. Each record gives: V gene, J gene, clone size, D gene, CDR3 DNA, CDR3 protein. A D gene is named only where the DNA matches it firmly. Only part of the rows carry a size: once, few, many, or a class if the clone is expanded.

V: TRBV30
J: TRBJ2-1
size: .
D: .
DNA: TGTGCCTGGAGTCTCTGGGGGGACAATGAGCAGTTCTTC
CDR3: CAWSLWGDNEQFF

V: TRBV1
J: TRBJ1-2
size: .
D: .
DNA: TGCACCAGCAGCCGAGCAGGACAAAACTATGGCTACACCTTC
CDR3: CTSSRAGQNYGYTF

V: TRBV18
J: TRBJ2-2
size: .
D: TRBD1
DNA: TGTGCCAGCTCACGACAGGGTCTACCGAACACCGGGGAGCTGTTTTTT
CDR3: CASSRQGLPNTGELFF

V: TRBV12-5
J: TRBJ2-2
size: .
D: .
DNA: TGTGCTAGTGGTCCGGCCGACGCCGTGCCGGGGGATAGCGGGGAGCTGTTTTTT
CDR3: CASGPADAVPGDSGELFF

V: TRBV6-1
J: TRBJ1-1
size: .
D: TRBD1
DNA: TGTGCCAGCAGTGAACGCCATTGGAACAGGGGGCTAAGGAAGACTGAAGCTTTCTTT
CDR3: CASSERHWNRGLRKTEAFF

V: TRBV11-3
J: TRBJ2-1
size: .
D: TRBD1
DNA: TGTGCCAGCAGCCCTCCCGGGACAGGCTCTGAGCAGTTCTTC
CDR3: CASSPPGTGSEQFF

V: TRBV10-1
J: TRBJ2-3
size: .
D: TRBD2
DNA: TGCGCCAGCTCGACTAGCGGGGGAGGCACAGATACGCAGTATTTT
CDR3: CASSTSGGGTDTQYF

V: TRBV5-6
J: TRBJ1-2
size: .
D: TRBD1
DNA: TGTGCCAGCAGCTTGGACAGGGGGCTTGGCTATGGCTACACCTTC
CDR3: CASSLDRGLGYGYTF

V: TRBV25-1
J: TRBJ1-6
size: .
D: TRBD1
DNA: TGTGCCAGCAGTGATCGGACAGGGAGGCATTCACCCCTCCACTTT
CDR3: CASSDRTGRHSPLHF

V: TRBV6-4
J: TRBJ1-6
size: .
D: .
DNA: TGTGCCAGCAGTGACTTAGAGGGATCCATCCCCCTCCACTTT
CDR3: CASSDLEGSIPLHF

V: TRBV9
J: TRBJ1-6
size: .
D: .
DNA: TGTGCCAGCAGCCCAAGGAGGAATTCACCCCTCCACTTT
CDR3: CASSPRRNSPLHF

V: TRBV6-5
J: TRBJ1-3
size: once
D: TRBD1
DNA: TGTGCCAGCAGTCGCTCGGCAGGGGGTGGAAACACCATATATTTT
CDR3: CASSRSAGGGNTIYF

V: TRBV9
J: TRBJ1-4
size: many
D: .
DNA: TGTGCCAGCACCCCTGGCGGAGGAGCAACTAATGAAAAACTGTTTTTT
CDR3: CASTPGGGATNEKLFF

V: TRBV7-9
J: TRBJ1-1
size: once
D: TRBD1
DNA: TGTGCCAGCAGCTTAGCTGGGGGACAGGGCGGCACTGAAGCTTTCTTT
CDR3: CASSLAGGQGGTEAFF

V: TRBV10-3
J: TRBJ1-1
size: .
D: .
DNA: TGTGCCATCAGCCTACAGGGTAACACTGAAGCTTTCTTT
CDR3: CAISLQGNTEAFF

V: TRBV6-5
J: TRBJ1-1
size: .
D: TRBD1
DNA: TGTGCCACCGAGGACAGGAGATTGAACACTGAAGCTTTCTTT
CDR3: CATEDRRLNTEAFF

V: TRBV10-2
J: TRBJ2-1
size: .
D: TRBD2
DNA: TGCGCCAGCAACTACGGGTCGGGGGGGGCCAAGAATGAGCAGTTCTTC
CDR3: CASNYGSGGAKNEQFF

V: TRBV18
J: TRBJ2-1
size: .
D: .
DNA: TGTGCCAGCTCACCACCGAGGGTATGGGAGCAGTTCTTC
CDR3: CASSPPRVWEQFF

V: TRBV3-1/TRBV3-2
J: TRBJ2-2
size: .
D: .
DNA: TGTGCCAGCAGCCCGACAGGGAACACCGGGGAGCTGTTTTTT
CDR3: CASSPTGNTGELFF

V: TRBV5-4
J: TRBJ1-2
size: .
D: TRBD1
DNA: TGTGCCAGCAGCTTGGGACAGGGGAAGTGGTATGGCTACACCTTC
CDR3: CASSLGQGKWYGYTF

V: TRBV6-5
J: TRBJ1-4
size: .
D: .
DNA: TGTGCCAGCACGACAGGTGGAACTAATGAAAAACTGTTTTTT
CDR3: CASTTGGTNEKLFF

V: TRBV30
J: TRBJ2-3
size: .
D: TRBD1
DNA: TGTGCCTGGAGCCTAAGACAGGGAGCAGATACGCAGTATTTT
CDR3: CAWSLRQGADTQYF

V: TRBV4-1
J: TRBJ2-4
size: .
D: .
DNA: TGCGCCAGCAGCCAATCGACAGGCGCCAAAAACATTCAGTACTTC
CDR3: CASSQSTGAKNIQYF

V: TRBV5-1
J: TRBJ2-2
size: .
D: .
DNA: TGCGCCAGCAGCTTAGGACAGAACACCGGGGAGCTGTTTTTT
CDR3: CASSLGQNTGELFF

V: TRBV2
J: TRBJ1-2
size: .
D: .
DNA: TGTGCCAGCAGTGAAAGCGGGGTAGACTATGGCTACACCTTC
CDR3: CASSESGVDYGYTF

V: TRBV5-1
J: TRBJ1-2
size: .
D: TRBD1
DNA: TGCGCCAGCAGCTTACCGCCGGGACAGGGGGCGTATGGCTACACCTTC
CDR3: CASSLPPGQGAYGYTF

V: TRBV27
J: TRBJ1-5
size: .
D: .
DNA: TGTGCCAGCAGTTTCTATAGCAATCAGCCCCAGCATTTT
CDR3: CASSFYSNQPQHF

V: TRBV6-4
J: TRBJ1-1
size: many
D: TRBD1
DNA: TGTGCCAGCAGTGTTTCGGAGGACAGGGCGACTGAAGCTTTCTTT
CDR3: CASSVSEDRATEAFF

V: TRBV6-5
J: TRBJ2-3
size: once
D: .
DNA: TGTGCCAGCAGTCGCACTAGCACAGATACGCAGTATTTT
CDR3: CASSRTSTDTQYF

V: TRBV18
J: TRBJ1-2
size: .
D: .
DNA: TGTGCCAGCTCACCTTCGACAGTCTATGGCTACACCTTC
CDR3: CASSPSTVYGYTF

V: TRBV5-1
J: TRBJ2-5
size: .
D: .
DNA: TGCGCCAGCACCTTAGCGGCCCAAGAGACCCAGTACTTC
CDR3: CASTLAAQETQYF

V: TRBV6-4
J: TRBJ1-1
size: .
D: .
DNA: TGTGCCAGCACGTCCCCCAGGGTGAACACTGAAGCTTTCTTT
CDR3: CASTSPRVNTEAFF

V: TRBV4-1
J: TRBJ1-2
size: few
D: .
DNA: TGCGCCAGCAGCCAAGATCCAGGGGTGGGCTATGGCTACACCTTC
CDR3: CASSQDPGVGYGYTF

V: TRBV19
J: TRBJ1-5
size: .
D: .
DNA: TGTGCCAGTAGTATTGGCCTTAGCAATCAGCCCCAGCATTTT
CDR3: CASSIGLSNQPQHF

V: TRBV5-1
J: TRBJ1-5
size: .
D: .
DNA: TGCGCCAGCAGCTTGGTCCTGGGGGGGCCCCAGCATTTT
CDR3: CASSLVLGGPQHF

V: TRBV6-1
J: TRBJ2-3
size: once
D: .
DNA: TGTGCCAGCAGTGAATCTCCGGCGGCTCCCACAGATACGCAGTATTTT
CDR3: CASSESPAAPTDTQYF

V: TRBV19
J: TRBJ1-1
size: .
D: TRBD1
DNA: TGTGCCAGTAGTATTACAGGGGGCGGTGGCACTGAAGCTTTCTTT
CDR3: CASSITGGGGTEAFF

V: TRBV7-8
J: TRBJ1-5
size: once
D: TRBD1
DNA: TGTGCCAGCAGTTTACCGCCCCTGGGACAGGGGAATGGTAGCAATCAGCCCCAGCATTTT
CDR3: CASSLPPLGQGNGSNQPQHF

V: TRBV5-1
J: TRBJ1-4
size: .
D: .
DNA: TGCGCCAGCAGCCACACGACAACTAATGAAAAACTGTTTTTT
CDR3: CASSHTTTNEKLFF

V: TRBV27
J: TRBJ2-2
size: .
D: TRBD2
DNA: TGTGCCAGCAGTTTTTATGTCGGCGGGGGGGCACGCACCGGGGAGCTGTTTTTT
CDR3: CASSFYVGGGARTGELFF

V: TRBV4-1
J: TRBJ1-2
size: .
D: .
DNA: TGCGCCAGCAGCCAAGAGCCAGGTTACTATGGCTACACCTTC
CDR3: CASSQEPGYYGYTF

V: TRBV13
J: TRBJ1-1
size: .
D: .
DNA: TGTGCCAGCAGCTTCCAAGGAAGGGGGGGCACTGAAGCTTTCTTT
CDR3: CASSFQGRGGTEAFF

V: TRBV5-1
J: TRBJ2-3
size: .
D: .
DNA: TGCGCCAGCAGCCCGGGGGAAGGCACAGATACGCAGTATTTT
CDR3: CASSPGEGTDTQYF

V: TRBV6-5
J: TRBJ2-5
size: .
D: .
DNA: TGTGCCAGCAGCCTCGGACTTCTCCAAGAGACCCAGTACTTC
CDR3: CASSLGLLQETQYF

V: TRBV24-1
J: TRBJ2-4
size: .
D: .
DNA: TGTGCCACCAGCGACACCGACAAAAACATTCAGTACTTC
CDR3: CATSDTDKNIQYF

V: TRBV5-1
J: TRBJ1-4
size: .
D: .
DNA: TGCGCCAGCAGCTTAGGCAGGGTCGGTGAAAAACTGTTTTTT
CDR3: CASSLGRVGEKLFF

V: TRBV19
J: TRBJ1-1
size: .
D: TRBD1
DNA: TGTGCCAGCCTTTACAGGGGAGTAGGAGCTTTCTTT
CDR3: CASLYRGVGAFF

V: TRBV5-1
J: TRBJ1-1
size: .
D: .
DNA: TGCGCCAGCAGCGCAAACAGGGCAAATACTGAAGCTTTCTTT
CDR3: CASSANRANTEAFF

V: TRBV5-6
J: TRBJ1-5
size: .
D: TRBD1
DNA: TGTGCCAGCAGCTTCGGGACAGCCGTCCAGCCCCAGCATTTT
CDR3: CASSFGTAVQPQHF

V: TRBV12-5
J: TRBJ1-1
size: .
D: TRBD1
DNA: TGTGCTAGTGGCCCAGGGACAGGACTGAACACTGAAGCTTTCTTT
CDR3: CASGPGTGLNTEAFF